The subject of this entry is one T cell receptor (beta chain). This entry belongs to a study of identical twins. Carrying unique molecular identifiers, the cDNA also gained a universal primer site through template switching. TCRdb passed the 5' RACE reads through MiXCR, listing each CDR3 protein once. In the table there are fewer than 250,000 distinct CDR3 sequences, 7.5% of which are singletons. CDR3 length: 15 amino acids. With 6 bases clipped from V and 7 bases from J, the junction kept 11 bases outside the gene matches. This sample was shared with a second study, whose subject was yellow fever vaccine responses in identical twins. From that second work: Vaccine-induced T cell responses in twins were reportedly observed to appear partly convergent, partly personalized.

The clonotype originates from a woman aged 18-29 years in good health. V usage is TRBV12-3 or TRBV12-4 and J usage is TRBJ2-2; 7 positions agree with TRBD2. The source material was CD8+ T cells sorted from blood. The chain's CDR3 is CASSKRTSRGGELFF. DNA for the CDR3: TGTGCCAGCAGCAAACGGACTAGTCGGGGCGGGGAGCTGTTTTTT.